This T cell receptor beta chain is drawn from a study of blood T cells in healthy people across ages. Study-wide findings and caveats: In long-lived donors, naive CD4+ cell counts and diversity exceeded those of aged donors.

Germline V gives CDR1 LGHNA, CDR2 YSLEER. The CDR3 has 14 residues. Notes on this clonotype: What it binds is not known. One end of the junction fails to match germline, which may point to a read error.

A second PCR, run for roughly 6 to 11 cycles, used a sample-barcoded 5' primer plus a J-beta primer mix. A template-switch adaptor containing 12 random nucleotides labeled each cDNA molecule. TCRdb redid the calling of the 5' RACE reads with MiXCR, one entry per CDR3 protein. The sample holds about 1.8 million distinct CDR3 sequences, less than 50% seen once. Every participating donor contributed 7.5 to 10 milliliters of peripheral blood through a draw. No fewer than 7 million PBMCs went into each sample. The TCR was taken from a woman aged 40 to 50 in good health. Sequences were obtained from blood. The chain recombines TRBV4-3 with TRBJ2-3; a possible D gene is TRBD2 (5 bases). CDR3: CANSQVGDPDTQYF. The CDR3 coding sequence is TGCGCCAACAGCCAAGTCGGGGATCCAGATACGCAGTATTTT.